The 8 T cell receptor beta chains below come from one sample, sequenced in a study of CD8 T cells in ankylosing spondylitis. Antigens of these TCRs are unknown. The study, taken as a whole, reports: Ankylosing spondylitis blood appeared to be characterized by a TCR beta motif of about 8 highly homologous variants.

TCRdb called the 5' RACE reads again in MiXCR, with one record for every CDR3 protein. The profile shows 670,000 or so distinct CDR3 sequences, around a fifth of them singletons. Sample: blood, either unsorted or a sorted T cell fraction (not recorded which). The receptors shown here come from a male donor with ankylosing spondylitis.

This clonotype was observed a handful of times. The chain employs TRBV11-2 and TRBJ1-2, with D maybe TRBD1 (5 bases). This CDR3 spans 16 amino acids. V shed 5 bases and J shed 4 bases, with 20 bases lying between them. The germline CDR1 and CDR2 sequences are SGHAT and FQNNGV. CDR3 sequence: CASSHTGGVVGYGYTF. The CDR3, as DNA: TGTGCCAGCAGCCATACCGGGGGGGTGGTCGGCTATGGCTACACCTTC.

The chain couples TRBV12-3 or TRBV12-4 to TRBJ2-1; 7 nucleotides match TRBD2. V trimming: 5 bases; J trimming: 5 bases; junction bases outside the gene matches: 9. This CDR3 has 15 residues. CDR3 protein: CASSPSGPGNNEQFF. CDR3 sequence (DNA): TGTGCCAGCAGTCCTAGCGGACCAGGGAACAATGAGCAGTTCTTC.

The chain is built from TRBV11-3 and TRBJ2-1; the match to TRBD2 covers 8 bases. With 4 bases clipped from V and 6 bases from J, the junction kept 5 bases outside the gene matches. The length of the CDR3 is 14 residues. Germline V gives CDR1 SGHNT, CDR2 YENEEA. CDR3 in DNA: TGTGCCAGCAGCTCGGGGGGGCTACGCAATGAGCAGTTCTTC. It is translated as CASSSGGLRNEQFF.

Ten or more counts support this clonotype. The chain carries TRBV12-3 or TRBV12-4 and TRBJ2-2; 7 nucleotides align to TRBD1. With V trimmed by 7 bases and J by 1 base, 18 bases remained unmatched. This CDR3 comprises 19 residues. The CDR3 protein is CASTTWGQGVDLNTGELFF. CDR3 sequence (DNA): TGTGCCAGCACCACTTGGGGTCAGGGGGTCGACCTGAACACCGGGGAGCTGTTTTTT.

This clonotype was seen a handful of times. The CDR3 loop is CASSPMRRETEAFF. Here the CDR3 DNA reads TGTGCCAGCAGCCCGATGAGGAGGGAGACTGAAGCTTTCTTT. The rearrangement links TRBV7-8 to TRBJ1-1, with D unclear. The CDR3 is 14 residues long. Trimming pared 5 bases from V and 5 bases from J, leaving 15 bases between. CDR1 and CDR2 from the germline V gene are SGHVS and FQNEAQ.

The chain joins TRBV12-3 or TRBV12-4 to TRBJ2-1; 7 bases are shared with TRBD1. V gave up 6 bases and J gave up 9 bases; unmatched junction bases: 5. The CDR3 spans 12 residues. CDR3 residues: CASRPDRFEQFF. CDR3 coding DNA: TGTGCCAGCAGGCCGGACAGGTTTGAGCAGTTCTTC.

This clonotype has a handful of counts. This chain connects TRBV12-3 or TRBV12-4 to TRBJ1-4, with D possibly TRBD1 on 5 matching bases. The CDR3 totals 14 residues. The V end was cut by 3 bases, the J end by 6 bases, with 11 bases between. The CDR3 nucleotides are TGTGCCAGCAGTTTTGGGGCAGGTGATGAAAAACTGTTTTTT. It is translated as CASSFGAGDEKLFF.

This clonotype showed up just a few times. V and J are TRBV27 and TRBJ1-6; D gene unclear. This CDR3 has 15 residues. The germline V gene has CDR1 MNHEY and CDR2 SMNVEV (reference sequence). The V end lost 2 bases, the J end lost 4 bases, and 9 bases lay between the germline ends. CDR3 sequence reads: CASSLGRGYNSPLHF. CDR3 sequence (DNA): TGTGCCAGCAGTTTAGGGCGCGGGTATAATTCACCCCTCCACTTT.